This paragraph covers one T cell receptor beta chain sequence. Its binding antigen is unknown. Base qualities are not provided; no much larger clone lies one nucleotide away. The cohort included about 30 patients with locally advanced or metastatic urothelial carcinoma who were treated at Memorial Sloan Kettering on a trial protocol. Peripheral blood mononuclear cells were collected pretreatment and during treatment, with between 1 and 8 total time points per patient. The Qiagen DNeasy Blood extraction kit was used to purify genomic DNA from total PBMCs and tumor samples. PBMCs were collected pretreatment and during treatment, and were isolated and stored as previously described. This sample is drawn from a study of PD-L1 blockade in urothelial cancer (dated by TCRdb to between 2016 and 2019). With regard to the full study: All patients started therapy in about 2014 and received atezolizumab 1,200 mg intravenously every 3 weeks. Blood samples yielded a median of about 150,000 T cells and around 80,000 unique TCRs, with median clonality roughly 0.084. Blood samples were analyzed at 3 weeks after treatment start (second dose) and at 6 weeks after treatment start. An ECOG performance status of 0 or 1 was recorded for the patients, and 0 to 3 prior chemotherapy regimens had been received by the patients. Pretreatment tumor samples, along with matched peripheral blood collected serially before and after atezolizumab treatment, underwent TCR sequencing. Durable clinical benefit was defined as a progression-free survival longer than 6 months, and TCR features were additionally tested against progression-free survival and overall survival. Twenty-five of 29 patients were identified as males with urothelial cancer of bladder origin, and a prior smoking history was reported by 18 of 29 patients. Somatic, immune and clinical correlates of response to PD-L1 blockade with atezolizumab in urothelial cancer were the focus of an exploratory multi-omic analysis. Pretreatment blood TCR-seq was available for about 30 patients, at least one posttreatment blood collection was obtained for some 24 patients, and tumor TCR-seq was available for some 24 patients. Whole exome sequencing and RNA sequencing of pretreatment tumors were performed alongside TCR sequencing in the same patients. Nine patients reached durable clinical benefit, while fewer than 25 patients did not. Results the study describes overall, beyond this receptor: Because of the small sample size (n ≈ 27) and the many exploratory analyses performed, the results are intended to be regarded as hypothesis-generating. Improved progression-free and overall survival was found to be associated with pretreatment peripheral blood TCR clonality below the median. At 3 weeks after the start of treatment, tumor-associated TCR clones in peripheral blood had expanded more in patients with durable benefit (n of about 21, p = 0.022).

Each PCR received spiked-in synthetic TCR analog templates so that absolute template abundance could be estimated from read counts. The immunoSEQ assay used bias-controlled V and J gene primers to amplify TCRbeta CDR3 regions from genomic DNA. Sequencing of rearranged TCRbeta segments was performed at approximately 20X coverage. Processing in the source paper ran as follows. Clustering was used to correct sequencing errors, and CDR3s were annotated against IMGT so that V, D and J genes could be assigned. Out-of-frame and stop-codon sequences were excluded, and only productive TCRbeta rearrangements were used in downstream analyses. To compute clonality, Shannon entropy was normalized by the log of the number of unique productive sequences and then subtracted from one. Clones differing between time points or between blood and tumor were identified by Fisher's exact test with Benjamini-Hochberg correction at adjusted p below 0.01. TCRdb retrieved this table from immuneACCESS and kept in-frame rearrangements only. Not all clones are present; in checked studies, unresolved V genes account for under half, and no reason is known for the remainder. V and J calls and clone size are copied from that table; D and trimming were computed from the DNA. The sample profile shows about 32,000 clones; more than 65% of them were found once. The ten largest clones take up around 30% of the sample.

CDR1 and CDR2 are drawn from the germline V gene: WSHSY, SAAADI. V is cut back by 4 bases and J by 6 bases, with 4 bases in the junction unmatched. Inclusive of the bounding cysteine and phenylalanine, the CDR3 is 13 residues long. The only DNA kept is the CDR3, 39 bases in frame from the first base. This sequence was found in a man aged 55 to 70 with urothelial cancer. Recombination joined TRBV10-2 with TRBJ2-7, with 9 junctional bases fitting TRBD1. Sequencing used PBMCs, obtained around atezolizumab (anti-PD-L1) treatment. The encoded CDR3 is CASSATGGVEQYF. Read as DNA, the sequence is TGCGCCAGCAGTGCAACAGGGGGCGTCGAGCAGTACTTC.